This T cell receptor beta chain was obtained from a study of blood T cell repertoires in COVID-19. The method was immunoSEQ multiplex PCR; TCRdb's version includes in-frame clones alone and lacks a portion of them. The sample holds under 250,000 clones, 80% to 95% seen once. The CDR3 is 11 residues long. In germline, CDR1 is GTSNPN, CDR2 SVGIG (reference sequence). The J segment lost 3 bases and the V segment lost 7 bases, leaving 2 bases of the junction unmatched. This receptor was taken from a man aged 25-40 years with COVID-19, enrolled during active disease. What was sequenced was peripheral blood. V gene TRBV30 combines with J gene TRBJ1-2; 7 positions agree with TRBD1. CDR3 sequence reads: CASGQDYGYTF. The CDR3 DNA reads as TGTGCCTCCGGACAGGACTATGGCTACACCTTC.